The 23 T cell receptor beta chains listed next were all sequenced from one sample in a study of T cells in tuberculosis. Sequenced by immunoSEQ multiplex PCR; TCRdb stores in-frame clones only, minus some. The sample has 60,000 or so clones, around 81% seen once. After thawing and overnight rest, PBMC were stained with GMM-loaded CD1B tetramer, viability dye and anti-CD3 for sorting. The lipid loaded on the CD1B tetramers was C32 glucose monomycolate from Rhodococcus equi. Sequencing was carried out using CD1b-GMM tetramer-negative cells sorted from PBMCs. These receptors came from an adult woman with latent tuberculosis.

The J gene is TRBJ2-3, the V gene TRBV5-1; TRBD2 is a possible D gene (5 bases). CDR3 size: 17 residues. The ends were cut back, 4 bases at V and 4 bases at J, with 22 bases in the middle. The germline gives CDR1 SGHRS, CDR2 YFSETQ. CDR3 protein: CASSNPIAGVSPDTQYF. The CDR3 nucleotides read TGCGCCAGCAGCAACCCCATCGCCGGGGTTTCGCCAGATACGCAGTATTTT.

This chain joins TRBV6-4 and TRBJ2-6, with TRBD1 matching 9 bases. After removal of 3 bases from V and 4 bases from J, the junction contained 4 bases not matched to a gene. Germline assignment: CDR1 MRHNA and CDR2 SNTAGT. This CDR3 spans 16 amino acids. The DNA of the CDR3 is TGTGCCAGCAGTGAGACAGGGGGTGCCGGGGCCAACGTCCTGACTTTC. Its protein product is CASSETGGAGANVLTF.

The V gene is TRBV28, the J gene TRBJ1-1; no definite D call. The ends were cut back, 6 bases at V and 1 base at J, with 15 bases in the middle. The length of the CDR3 is 15 residues. The germline V gene has CDR1 MDHEN and CDR2 SYDVKM. CDR3 DNA: TGTGCCAGCAGGCCATCCAAGGCAGGGAACACTGAAGCTTTCTTT. The encoded protein is CASRPSKAGNTEAFF.

V gene TRBV7-9 combines with J gene TRBJ2-5; 8 bases line up with TRBD2. Near its end, the DNA agrees better with TRBJ2-7, so the J call may be wrong. The V gene's germline CDR1 is SEHNR and CDR2 FQNEAQ (reference sequence). CDR3 length: 14 amino acids. The chain's CDR3 is CASSLAAGATEQYF. CDR3 coding DNA: TGTGCCAGCAGCTTAGCAGCGGGAGCAACCGAGCAGTACTTC.

This chain's CDR3 is CASSFQRNSPLHF. The CDR3 DNA is TGTGCCAGCAGCTTCCAGCGAAATTCACCCCTCCACTTT. The gene calls are TRBV5-8 and TRBJ1-6, with D uncertain. Germline CDR1 reads SGHTS; CDR2 reads YDEGEE. This CDR3 has 13 residues. Trimming stripped 2 bases from V and 7 bases from J, with 7 bases between.

The sample holds a few counts of this clone. This chain joins TRBV11-2 and TRBJ1-5; 7 bases agree with TRBD1. V trimming: 4 bases; J trimming: 7 bases; junction bases outside the gene matches: 10. This CDR3 is 15 amino acids long. The V gene's germline CDR1 is SGHAT and CDR2 FQNNGV. CDR3 DNA: TGTGCCAGCAGCTCGACGACAGGGTTGGGACAGCCCCAGCATTTT. Protein: CASSSTTGLGQPQHF.

The chain carries TRBV19 and TRBJ1-2, with D possibly being TRBD1 (5 bases). Germline loops: CDR1 LNHDA, CDR2 SQIVND (reference sequence). CDR3 length: 15 residues. The V end lost 7 bases, the J end lost 4 bases, and 19 bases lay between the germline ends. The CDR3 is CASMPGGSLFYGYTF. DNA of the CDR3: TGTGCCAGTATGCCTGGGGGGTCCCTTTTCTATGGCTACACCTTC.

This clone was seen once. The chain has TRBV19 and TRBJ1-5, with D unresolved. The V end lost 3 bases, the J end lost 6 bases, and 9 bases lay between the germline ends. Per the germline V gene, CDR1 is LNHDA and CDR2 is SQIVND (reference sequence). The CDR3 covers 13 residues. The CDR3 sequence is CASSIKLSQPQHF. As DNA, the CDR3 is TGTGCCAGTAGTATTAAATTGAGTCAGCCCCAGCATTTT. The variable domain in full, completed from reference TRBV19 and TRBJ1-5, reads DGGITQSPKYLFRKEGQNVTLSCEQNLNHDAMYWYRQDPGQGLRLIYYSQIVNDFQKGDIAEGYSVSREKKESFPLTVTSAQKNPTAFYLCASSIKLSQPQHFGDGTRLSIL.

The CDR3 sequence is CASSGDRYTGELFF. The CDR3, as DNA: TGTGCCAGCAGCGGGGACAGGTACACCGGGGAGCTGTTTTTT. This rearrangement joins TRBV28 to TRBJ2-2; 8 bases are a match to TRBD1. V lost 6 bases to trimming and J lost 3 bases; unmatched junction nucleotides: 3. CDR1 and CDR2 (germline): MDHEN, SYDVKM. The CDR3 length is 14 residues. Combining the CDR3 with reference TRBV28 and TRBJ2-2 gives the whole variable domain DVKVTQSSRYLVKRTGEKVFLECVQDMDHENMFWYRQDPGLGLRLIYFSYDVKMKEKGDIPEGYSVSREKKERFSLILESASTNQTSMYLCASSGDRYTGELFFGEGSRLTVL.

The chain recombines TRBV6-1 with TRBJ1-5; D is perhaps TRBD1 (6 bases). The CDR3 totals 17 residues. The V end was cut by 0 bases, the J end by 7 bases, with 19 bases between. The germline gives CDR1 MNHNS, CDR2 SASEGT. The CDR3 DNA follows: TGTGCCAGCAGTGAAGCACCCCCGGGGGGCGGGGGACAGCCCCAGCATTTT. Amino acid sequence: CASSEAPPGGGGQPQHF.

The chain joins TRBV11-1 to TRBJ2-5, with TRBD2 matching over 10 bases. Germline V gene data show CDR1 as SGHAT and CDR2 as FQDESV (reference sequence). CDR3 length: 16 residues. V trimming: 4 bases; J trimming: 5 bases; junction bases outside the gene matches: 10. The CDR3 DNA follows: TGTGCCAGCAGCTACCGGCGAGCGGGGGGGCCGGAGACCCAGTACTTC. Protein sequence: CASSYRRAGGPETQYF.

CDR3: CASRPTSGSAGNEQFF. The DNA of the CDR3 is TGTGCCAGCAGGCCTACTAGCGGGAGCGCGGGCAATGAGCAGTTCTTC. This chain links TRBV7-9 with TRBJ2-1; 11 nucleotides align to TRBD2. This CDR3 region has 16 residues. Per germline, CDR1 SEHNR and CDR2 FQNEAQ (reference sequence). J gave up 6 bases and V 6 bases, and 10 bases lay outside the gene matches.

The genes are TRBV5-1 and TRBJ1-2; a possible D gene is TRBD1 (6 bases). Germline CDR1 SGHRS, CDR2 YFSETQ. The CDR3 is 16 residues long. V shed 2 bases and J shed 4 bases, with 18 bases lying between them. The CDR3 protein is CASSFGPKRGGYGYTF. CDR3 nucleotides: TGCGCCAGCAGCTTTGGGCCGAAGAGGGGGGGCTATGGCTACACCTTC.

The chain is built from TRBV19 and TRBJ1-4; 7 bases map to TRBD1. The trim removed 5 bases at V and 0 bases at J, leaving 12 bases unmatched. Germline V gives CDR1 LNHDA, CDR2 SQIVND (reference sequence). The CDR3 covers 18 residues. In nucleotides, the CDR3 is TGTGCCAGTAGTGCAAGACAGGGCCAGACTGCAACTAATGAAAAACTGTTTTTT. Translation: CASSARQGQTATNEKLFF.

The CDR3 DNA sequence: TGTGCCAGAAGCTTCAGACAGTTCTACGAGCAGTACTTC. It encodes CARSFRQFYEQYF. This chain connects TRBV5-3 to TRBJ2-7, with D perhaps matching TRBD1 (5 bases). TRBV5-3 is assigned to the ORF class and has an uncertain function. The CDR3 contains 13 residues. The V and J ends lost 2 bases and 3 bases respectively, with 9 bases between them.

The rearrangement uses TRBV18 and TRBJ2-7; 7 bases agree with TRBD2. With V trimmed by 2 bases and J by 0 bases, 4 bases remained unmatched. The CDR3 runs to 15 residues. Germline CDR1 reads KGHSH; CDR2 reads LQKENI. CDR3 sequence: CASSPSAGDSYEQYF. CDR3 sequence (DNA): TGTGCCAGCTCACCAAGCGCGGGGGACTCCTACGAGCAGTACTTC.

CDR3 nucleotide sequence: TGTGCCAGCAGTCTGGGGACAGTCGGTGAAAAACTGTTTTTT. It codes for CASSLGTVGEKLFF. V usage is TRBV6-1 and J usage is TRBJ1-4; 7 nucleotides match TRBD1. CDR3 size: 14 residues. CDR1 MNHNS and CDR2 SASEGT come from the germline V gene. The junction had 7 bases not matched to a gene; V was cut back by 5 bases and J by 7 bases.

The chain uses TRBV5-4 and TRBJ1-1; D is undetermined. This CDR3 is built from 13 residues. The V end lost 2 bases, the J end lost 5 bases, and 10 bases lay between the germline ends. Germline CDR1 and CDR2: SGHNT and YYREEE (reference sequence). CDR3 sequence reads: CASSFSGGTEAFF. The CDR3, as DNA: TGTGCCAGCAGCTTTTCGGGAGGGACTGAAGCTTTCTTT. The variable domain in full, with the rest retrieved from reference TRBV5-4 and TRBJ1-1, is ETGVTQSPTHLIKTRGQQVTLRCSSQSGHNTVSWYQQALGQGPQFIFQYYREEENGRGNFPPRFSGLQFPNYSSELNVNALELDDSALYLCASSFSGGTEAFFGQGTRLTVV.

This chain joins TRBV6-4 and TRBJ2-3, with D possibly matching TRBD1 (6 bases). The CDR3 covers 13 residues. Trimming removed 6 bases from V and 0 bases from J, with 7 bases in between. CDR1 and CDR2 (germline): MRHNA, SNTAGT. The CDR3 spells CASSTGSTDTQYF. The CDR3 nucleotides are TGTGCCAGCAGCACAGGGAGCACAGATACGCAGTATTTT.

This chain connects TRBV11-3 to TRBJ2-5; possibly TRBD2 for D (6 bases). There are 13 residues in the CDR3. Trimming shortened V by 5 bases and J by 11 bases, and 18 bases separated the two germline ends. Germline lookup yields CDR1 SGHNT and CDR2 YENEEA. The CDR3 bases are TGTGCCAGCAGCCTCGAGGCAGGACGGGAGCAGTACTTC. This codes for CASSLEAGREQYF. The full variable domain, in which reference TRBV11-3 and TRBJ2-5 provide the parts outside the CDR3, is EAGVVQSPRYKIIEKKQPVAFWCNPISGHNTLYWYLQNLGQGPELLIRYENEEAVDDSQLPKDRFSAERLKGVDSTLKIQPAELGDSAVYLCASSLEAGREQYFGPGTRLLVL.

This CDR3 is CASSLGAGLRGTDTQYF. The CDR3 coding sequence is TGTGCCAGCAGCTTAGGCGCGGGCCTTAGGGGCACAGATACGCAGTATTTT. The chain uses TRBV7-6 and TRBJ2-3, with a tentative D call TRBD2 (5 bases). Trimming left V 1 base short and J 1 base short, with 15 bases between. The CDR3 has 17 amino acids. Germline V gene lookup returns CDR1 SGHVS and CDR2 FNYEAQ.

V is TRBV6-6 and J is TRBJ2-1, with 14 nucleotides matching TRBD2. Germline CDR1 is MNHNY and CDR2 is SVGAGI (reference sequence). Trimming at V came to 11 bases and at J to 0 bases, leaving 3 bases not matched to a gene. The CDR3 has 15 amino acids. Here the CDR3 reads CAATSGRDSYNEQFF. The CDR3 region has the DNA TGTGCCGCGACTAGCGGGAGGGACTCCTACAATGAGCAGTTCTTC.

The J gene is TRBJ2-5, the V gene TRBV7-6; the match to TRBD2 covers 8 bases. The J call is uncertain, as TRBJ2-7 better fits the DNA end. This CDR3 has 15 amino acids. CDR1 is SGHVS, CDR2 FNYEAQ, per germline. The CDR3 is CASSHEAGGIDEQYF. The CDR3 coding sequence is TGTGCCAGCAGCCATGAGGCGGGGGGCATTGACGAGCAGTACTTC.